The 4 T cell receptor beta chains reported below all come from one sample, sequenced in a study of blood T cell repertoires in COVID-19. Libraries were prepared by immunoSEQ multiplex PCR; TCRdb keeps only in-frame clonotypes and omits some of them. The sample lists around 180,000 clones; less than 90% were seen once. Sequencing was carried out using peripheral blood. The source of these receptors is a man between 65 and 85 years old with active or convalescent COVID-19.

The rearrangement links TRBV6-5 to TRBJ2-1, with 7 bases matching TRBD2. CDR1 is MNHEY and CDR2 is SVGAGI in the germline V gene. The trim removed 8 bases at V and 11 bases at J, leaving 6 bases unmatched. The CDR3 has 11 amino acids. The CDR3 nucleotides are TGTGCCAGCCATGCGCGGGGGAAGCAGTTCTTC. It is translated as CASHARGKQFF.

In its sample, this clone was seen once. The gene calls are TRBV11-2 and TRBJ2-5; TRBD1 agrees at 7 bases. CDR1 SGHAT and CDR2 FQNNGV come from the germline V gene. V shed 1 base, J shed 5 bases, and the junction held 4 bases outside the gene matches. The CDR3 sequence is 14 residues long. The CDR3 DNA reads TGTGCCAGCAGCTTAGGGGGCAGGGGGGAGACCCAGTACTTC. Translated: CASSLGGRGETQYF.

This chain uses TRBV12-3 or TRBV12-4 with TRBJ1-1; 7 nucleotides line up with TRBD1. Unmatched junction bases numbered 5, after V lost 6 bases and J lost 7 bases. The CDR3 is 12 amino acids. The CDR3 DNA reads TGTGCCAGCAGCTCACAGGGGCTTGAAGCTTTCTTT. As protein: CASSSQGLEAFF.

The chain carries TRBV6-5 and TRBJ1-2, with a possible D match to TRBD1 (5 bases). In germline, CDR1 is MNHEY, CDR2 SVGAGI. The CDR3 consists of 12 residues. V lost 6 bases and J 3 bases, leaving 8 bases between the germline ends. DNA of the CDR3: TGTGCCAGCAGGGGGGGGTACTATGGCTACACCTTC. Encoded protein: CASRGGYYGYTF.